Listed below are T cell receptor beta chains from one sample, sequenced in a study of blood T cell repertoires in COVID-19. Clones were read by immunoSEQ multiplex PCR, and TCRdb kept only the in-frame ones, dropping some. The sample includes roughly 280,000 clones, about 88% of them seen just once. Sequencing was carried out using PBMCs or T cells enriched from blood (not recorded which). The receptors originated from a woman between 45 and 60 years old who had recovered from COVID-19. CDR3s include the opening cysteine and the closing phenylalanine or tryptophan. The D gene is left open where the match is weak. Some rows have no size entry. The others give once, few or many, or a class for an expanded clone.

CDR3 protein: CASSFLPGTSNNEQFF
CDR3 DNA: TGCGCCAGCAGTTTTTTGCCCGGGACTTCGAACAATGAGCAGTTCTTC
J gene: TRBJ2-1
D gene: -
CDR3 length: 16
V gene: TRBV5-1
clone size: -

CDR3 protein: CASSQGRDEQFF
CDR3 DNA: TGTGCCAGCAGCCAAGGGAGGGATGAGCAGTTCTTC
J gene: TRBJ2-1
D gene: TRBD2
CDR3 length: 12
V gene: TRBV2
clone size: -

CDR3 protein: CASSQDFLQGLEKLFF
CDR3 DNA: TGCGCCAGCAGCCAAGATTTTCTACAGGGGCTTGAAAAACTGTTTTTT
J gene: TRBJ1-4
D gene: TRBD1
CDR3 length: 16
V gene: TRBV4-1
clone size: -

CDR3 protein: CASSLKGAGGTEAFF
CDR3 DNA: TGTGCCAGCAGTTTAAAGGGTGCCGGAGGCACTGAAGCTTTCTTT
J gene: TRBJ1-1
D gene: -
CDR3 length: 15
V gene: TRBV27
clone size: -

CDR3 protein: CASSHQDRGTEAFF
CDR3 DNA: TGTGCCAGCAGCCATCAGGACAGGGGAACTGAAGCTTTCTTT
J gene: TRBJ1-1
D gene: TRBD1
CDR3 length: 14
V gene: TRBV5-5
clone size: -

CDR3 protein: CASSQDPGNTEAFF
CDR3 DNA: TGTGCCAGCAGCCAAGATCCGGGGAACACTGAAGCTTTCTTT
J gene: TRBJ1-1
D gene: -
CDR3 length: 14
V gene: TRBV3-1/TRBV3-2
clone size: -

CDR3 protein: CASSTQGHTGELFF
CDR3 DNA: TGTGCCAGCAGCACACAGGGTCACACCGGGGAGCTGTTTTTT
J gene: TRBJ2-2
D gene: -
CDR3 length: 14
V gene: TRBV6-2/TRBV6-3
clone size: -

CDR3 protein: CASSPTGTSSPYEQYF
CDR3 DNA: TGTGCCAGCAGCCCCACCGGGACTAGCAGCCCCTACGAGCAGTACTTC
J gene: TRBJ2-7
D gene: TRBD2
CDR3 length: 16
V gene: TRBV7-3
clone size: -

CDR3 protein: CASSLVGLSTDTQYF
CDR3 DNA: TGCGCCAGCAGCTTGGTGGGCTTGAGCACAGATACGCAGTATTTT
J gene: TRBJ2-3
D gene: -
CDR3 length: 15
V gene: TRBV5-1
clone size: -

CDR3 protein: CSVEPPQGARTHYGYTF
CDR3 DNA: TGCAGCGTTGAACCGCCACAGGGGGCGCGAACACACTATGGCTACACCTTC
J gene: TRBJ1-2
D gene: TRBD1
CDR3 length: 17
V gene: TRBV29-1
clone size: -

CDR3 protein: CASSQDPLTGGRTSYYYNEQFF
CDR3 DNA: TGTGCCAGCAGCCAAGATCCCTTGACAGGGGGCCGGACAAGCTACTACTACAATGAGCAGTTCTTC
J gene: TRBJ2-1
D gene: TRBD1
CDR3 length: 22
V gene: TRBV3-1/TRBV3-2
clone size: once

CDR3 protein: CASSRDRSQPQHF
CDR3 DNA: TGTGCCAGTAGCCGAGACAGGTCTCAGCCCCAGCATTTT
J gene: TRBJ1-5
D gene: -
CDR3 length: 13
V gene: TRBV19
clone size: few

CDR3 protein: CASSYTGHSNQPQHF
CDR3 DNA: TGTGCCAGCAGTTACACGGGACATAGCAATCAGCCCCAGCATTTT
J gene: TRBJ1-5
D gene: -
CDR3 length: 15
V gene: TRBV6-2/TRBV6-3
clone size: -

CDR3 protein: CASSDDRTGRFGNTIYF
CDR3 DNA: TGTGCCAGCAGTGACGATAGGACAGGAAGATTTGGAAACACCATATATTTT
J gene: TRBJ1-3
D gene: TRBD1
CDR3 length: 17
V gene: TRBV6-1
clone size: -

CDR3 protein: CASSQDTDRYQPQHF
CDR3 DNA: TGTGCCAGCAGCCAAGATACGGACAGGTATCAGCCCCAGCATTTT
J gene: TRBJ1-5
D gene: TRBD1
CDR3 length: 15
V gene: TRBV4-2
clone size: -

CDR3 protein: CASSLSGGNPEKLFF
CDR3 DNA: TGTGCCAGCAGCTTATCGGGGGGCAATCCGGAAAAACTGTTTTTT
J gene: TRBJ1-4
D gene: -
CDR3 length: 15
V gene: TRBV7-9
clone size: -

CDR3 protein: CASSASGKSTDTQYF
CDR3 DNA: TGTGCCAGCAGCGCCAGCGGGAAGAGCACAGATACGCAGTATTTT
J gene: TRBJ2-3
D gene: TRBD2
CDR3 length: 15
V gene: TRBV3-1/TRBV3-2
clone size: -

CDR3 protein: CAWNTPGGEKLFF
CDR3 DNA: TGTGCCTGGAACACACCCGGGGGTGAAAAACTGTTTTTT
J gene: TRBJ1-4
D gene: -
CDR3 length: 13
V gene: TRBV30
clone size: -

CDR3 protein: CASRHDRTYDNEQFF
CDR3 DNA: TGTGCCAGCAGACATGACAGAACTTACGACAATGAGCAGTTCTTC
J gene: TRBJ2-1
D gene: -
CDR3 length: 15
V gene: TRBV6-5
clone size: once

CDR3 protein: CASSSGTSGRAYEQYF
CDR3 DNA: TGTGCCAGCAGCTCCGGGACTAGCGGGAGGGCCTACGAGCAGTACTTC
J gene: TRBJ2-7
D gene: TRBD2
CDR3 length: 16
V gene: TRBV7-9
clone size: -

CDR3 protein: CASSPASVPGERNEQYF
CDR3 DNA: TGTGCCAGCTCACCAGCGTCCGTACCGGGGGAGAGGAACGAGCAGTACTTC
J gene: TRBJ2-7
D gene: -
CDR3 length: 17
V gene: TRBV18
clone size: -

CDR3 protein: CASSWDRWDEKLFF
CDR3 DNA: TGTGCCAGCAGCTGGGACAGGTGGGATGAAAAACTGTTTTTT
J gene: TRBJ1-4
D gene: TRBD1
CDR3 length: 14
V gene: TRBV11-2
clone size: once

CDR3 protein: CASNDQVNTEAFF
CDR3 DNA: TGTGCCAGTAACGACCAGGTGAACACTGAAGCTTTCTTT
J gene: TRBJ1-1
D gene: -
CDR3 length: 13
V gene: TRBV19
clone size: -

CDR3 protein: CASNRLDSRRDEQFF
CDR3 DNA: TGTGCCAGCAATAGACTTGACTCGCGGAGGGATGAGCAGTTCTTC
J gene: TRBJ2-1
D gene: -
CDR3 length: 15
V gene: TRBV2
clone size: -

CDR3 protein: CASSSGGNTEAFF
CDR3 DNA: TGTGCCAGCTCATCAGGGGGCAACACTGAAGCTTTCTTT
J gene: TRBJ1-1
D gene: TRBD1
CDR3 length: 13
V gene: TRBV3-1/TRBV3-2
clone size: -

CDR3 protein: CAISAWGQRHYGYTF
CDR3 DNA: TGTGCCATCAGTGCGTGGGGACAGCGACACTATGGCTACACCTTC
J gene: TRBJ1-2
D gene: TRBD1
CDR3 length: 15
V gene: TRBV10-3
clone size: -

CDR3 protein: CASSPRGDSRYEQYF
CDR3 DNA: TGTGCCAGCAGCCCTAGGGGGGACAGTAGGTACGAGCAGTACTTC
J gene: TRBJ2-7
D gene: -
CDR3 length: 15
V gene: TRBV9
clone size: -

CDR3 protein: CASSEQGASNTEAFF
CDR3 DNA: TGTGCCAGCAGCGAACAGGGGGCCTCTAACACTGAAGCTTTCTTT
J gene: TRBJ1-1
D gene: TRBD1
CDR3 length: 15
V gene: TRBV7-2
clone size: -

CDR3 protein: CASSQDAGQDYGYTF
CDR3 DNA: TGTGCCAGCAGCCAAGATGCAGGACAAGACTATGGCTACACCTTC
J gene: TRBJ1-2
D gene: -
CDR3 length: 15
V gene: TRBV14
clone size: once

CDR3 protein: CASRSTGVNEKLFF
CDR3 DNA: TGTGCCAGTAGATCCACAGGGGTTAATGAAAAACTGTTTTTT
J gene: TRBJ1-4
D gene: TRBD1
CDR3 length: 14
V gene: TRBV19
clone size: -

CDR3 protein: CAWRPRGAKDTQYF
CDR3 DNA: TGTGCCTGGAGACCCCGCGGGGCAAAAGATACGCAGTATTTT
J gene: TRBJ2-3
D gene: -
CDR3 length: 14
V gene: TRBV30
clone size: -

CDR3 protein: CASSSPGLGNTEAFF
CDR3 DNA: TGTGCCAGCAGTTCCCCGGGACTGGGGAACACTGAAGCTTTCTTT
J gene: TRBJ1-1
D gene: -
CDR3 length: 15
V gene: TRBV28
clone size: -

CDR3 protein: CASSQDKQGAHSPLHF
CDR3 DNA: TGTGCCAGCAGCCAAGACAAACAGGGGGCCCATTCACCCCTCCACTTT
J gene: TRBJ1-6
D gene: TRBD1
CDR3 length: 16
V gene: TRBV4-2
clone size: -

CDR3 protein: CASSLVARLAGTGELFF
CDR3 DNA: TGTGCCAGCAGCTTAGTTGCGCGACTAGCGGGAACCGGGGAGCTGTTTTTT
J gene: TRBJ2-2
D gene: TRBD2
CDR3 length: 17
V gene: TRBV7-2
clone size: once

CDR3 protein: CASSLNPGSGTFNEQYF
CDR3 DNA: TGTGCCAGCAGCTTAAATCCGGGTAGCGGGACATTTAACGAGCAGTACTTC
J gene: TRBJ2-7
D gene: TRBD2
CDR3 length: 17
V gene: TRBV7-8
clone size: few

CDR3 protein: CASSFLINGQGESSGNTIYF
CDR3 DNA: TGTGCCAGCAGTTTTTTGATCAATGGACAGGGGGAGAGCTCTGGAAACACCATATATTTT
J gene: TRBJ1-3
D gene: TRBD1
CDR3 length: 20
V gene: TRBV28
clone size: -

CDR3 protein: CASSPGIGVGGEAFF
CDR3 DNA: TGTGCCAGCTCACCAGGTATCGGGGTAGGGGGTGAAGCTTTCTTT
J gene: TRBJ1-1
D gene: -
CDR3 length: 15
V gene: TRBV18
clone size: -

CDR3 protein: CAWSPLAGGSANEQFF
CDR3 DNA: TGTGCCTGGAGTCCCCTAGCGGGAGGATCGGCCAATGAGCAGTTCTTC
J gene: TRBJ2-1
D gene: TRBD2
CDR3 length: 16
V gene: TRBV30
clone size: -

CDR3 protein: CASSRALAGGTDTQYF
CDR3 DNA: TGTGCCAGTAGTAGAGCCCTAGCGGGAGGCACAGATACGCAGTATTTT
J gene: TRBJ2-3
D gene: TRBD2
CDR3 length: 16
V gene: TRBV19
clone size: -

CDR3 protein: CASSPPAGISGNTIYF
CDR3 DNA: TGTGCCAGCTCACCACCGGCGGGGATCTCTGGAAACACCATATATTTT
J gene: TRBJ1-3
D gene: -
CDR3 length: 16
V gene: TRBV18
clone size: -

CDR3 protein: CASSATVAGTYNEQFF
CDR3 DNA: TGTGCCAGCTCAGCAACAGTGGCGGGAACGTACAATGAGCAGTTCTTC
J gene: TRBJ2-1
D gene: -
CDR3 length: 16
V gene: TRBV18
clone size: -

CDR3 protein: CATSRAGGTVYGYTF
CDR3 DNA: TGTGCCACCAGCAGAGCTGGCGGGACAGTATATGGCTACACCTTC
J gene: TRBJ1-2
D gene: TRBD1
CDR3 length: 15
V gene: TRBV15
clone size: -

CDR3 protein: CASRRGGRDTDTQYF
CDR3 DNA: TGTGCCAGCAGGAGGGGCGGGAGAGACACAGATACGCAGTATTTT
J gene: TRBJ2-3
D gene: TRBD2
CDR3 length: 15
V gene: TRBV6-5
clone size: -

CDR3 protein: CASSLIASSYNEQFF
CDR3 DNA: TGTGCCAGCAGCTTAATAGCGAGCTCCTACAATGAGCAGTTCTTC
J gene: TRBJ2-1
D gene: -
CDR3 length: 15
V gene: TRBV7-2
clone size: -

CDR3 protein: CASSDPRGTGELFF
CDR3 DNA: TGTGCCAGCAGTGACCCCCGGGGGACCGGGGAGCTGTTTTTT
J gene: TRBJ2-2
D gene: -
CDR3 length: 14
V gene: TRBV25-1
clone size: -

CDR3 protein: CASSEGPGASYEQYF
CDR3 DNA: TGTGCCAGCAGTGAAGGGCCGGGAGCTTCCTACGAGCAGTACTTC
J gene: TRBJ2-7
D gene: -
CDR3 length: 15
V gene: TRBV6-1
clone size: -

CDR3 protein: CASSPRTDMNTEAFF
CDR3 DNA: TGTGCCAGCAGCCCCCGAACAGACATGAACACTGAAGCTTTCTTT
J gene: TRBJ1-1
D gene: -
CDR3 length: 15
V gene: TRBV9
clone size: -

CDR3 protein: CASSPTGTYQPQHF
CDR3 DNA: TGTGCCAGCAGCCCAACCGGGACATATCAGCCCCAGCATTTT
J gene: TRBJ1-5
D gene: -
CDR3 length: 14
V gene: TRBV7-2
clone size: -

CDR3 protein: CATRKTEDTEAFF
CDR3 DNA: TGTGCCACCCGAAAGACGGAGGACACTGAAGCTTTCTTT
J gene: TRBJ1-1
D gene: -
CDR3 length: 13
V gene: TRBV6-5
clone size: -

CDR3 protein: CASSTRTGRNEKLFF
CDR3 DNA: TGTGCCAGCAGCACCCGGACAGGGAGAAATGAAAAACTGTTTTTT
J gene: TRBJ1-4
D gene: TRBD1
CDR3 length: 15
V gene: TRBV5-4
clone size: -

CDR3 protein: CASSTGTVRQPQHF
CDR3 DNA: TGTGCCAGTAGTACAGGGACAGTTCGTCAGCCCCAGCATTTT
J gene: TRBJ1-5
D gene: TRBD1
CDR3 length: 14
V gene: TRBV19
clone size: once